These 27 T cell receptor beta chains came from one sample sequenced in a study of T cell changes during pregnancy in multiple sclerosis. TCRdb keeps only in-frame clones here, not all; method: immunoSEQ multiplex PCR. The sample consists of over 45,000 clones, approximately 90% of them appearing once. The sequences come from peripheral blood, collected in the first trimester of pregnancy. The receptors here all came from a female donor in good health, enrolled as a control in a pregnancy study.

The chain couples TRBV9 to TRBJ2-7, with D possibly matching TRBD1 (5 bases). V gave up 3 bases and J gave up 0 bases, with 19 bases separating them. Germline CDR1 SGDLS, CDR2 YYNGEE. The CDR3 sequence is 17 residues long. CDR3 in amino acids: CASSAGHSRGSSYEQYF. The DNA for the CDR3 is TGTGCCAGCAGCGCCGGCCACTCTAGGGGTTCCTCCTACGAGCAGTACTTC.

This clone was found once. V gene TRBV13 combines with J gene TRBJ2-1; 10 nucleotides line up with TRBD2. Looked up from germline, CDR1 is PRHDT and CDR2 is FYEKMQ (reference sequence). V lost 0 bases, J lost 2 bases, and 4 bases stayed unmatched. The CDR3 loop spans 17 amino acids. CDR3 in DNA: TGTGCCAGCAGCTTAGGCCGGAGCGGGAGGGCCTACAATGAGCAGTTCTTC. It encodes CASSLGRSGRAYNEQFF.

The rearrangement links TRBV5-5 to TRBJ2-1, with D tentatively TRBD2 (6 bases). This CDR3 contains 15 residues. Trimming removed 3 bases at V and 2 bases at J, with 12 bases between. Germline V gene sequence: CDR1 SGHKS, CDR2 YYEKEE (reference sequence). The CDR3 DNA reads TGTGCCAGCAGCTGGGACTCTCCCCCCTACAATGAGCAGTTCTTC. Encoded protein: CASSWDSPPYNEQFF.

This clone was counted once. V gene TRBV6-5 combines with J gene TRBJ2-3; D is unresolved. With 2 bases removed from V and 6 bases from J, the gap between germline ends came to 9 bases. CDR3 length: 13 residues. Per the germline V gene, CDR1 is MNHEY and CDR2 is SVGAGI. This CDR3 reads CASSYGVPDTQYF. In DNA, the CDR3 is TGTGCCAGCAGTTACGGAGTTCCCGATACGCAGTATTTT.

The rearrangement joins TRBV19 to TRBJ2-5; 9 bases map to TRBD2. There are 16 residues in the CDR3. Germline trimming cut 6 bases from V and 5 bases from J; bases unmatched to any gene: 13. The germline gives CDR1 LNHDA, CDR2 SQIVND (reference sequence). Here the CDR3 reads CASSKQAGGAVETQYF. The CDR3 bases are TGTGCCAGTAGCAAACAGGCGGGGGGGGCAGTCGAGACCCAGTACTTC.

This clone was detected only once. The chain links TRBV15 to TRBJ1-5, with D possibly being TRBD1 (5 bases). CDR3 length: 14 residues. Germline CDR1 reads LNHNV; CDR2 reads YYDKDF (reference sequence). The CDR3 loop is CARGERQGGQPQHF. CDR3 DNA: TGTGCGCGGGGTGAGAGGCAGGGAGGTCAGCCCCAGCATTTT. Drawing the rest from reference TRBV15 and TRBJ1-5, the complete variable domain is DAMVIQNPRYQVTQFGKPVTLSCSQTLNHNVMYWYQQKSSQAPKLLFHYYDKDFNNEADTPDNFQSRRPNTSFCFLDIRSPGLGDTAMYLCARGERQGGQPQHFGDGTRLSIL.

Only a few counts were recorded for this clone. The rearrangement uses TRBV5-1 and TRBJ1-1; D gene unclear. In germline, CDR1 is SGHRS, CDR2 YFSETQ. V lost 0 bases to trimming and J lost 3 bases, with 9 bases between them. The CDR3 sequence is 14 residues long. The CDR3 sequence: CASSLDTADTEAFF. The CDR3 DNA is TGCGCCAGCAGCTTGGACACGGCGGACACTGAAGCTTTCTTT. Using reference TRBV5-1 and TRBJ1-1 for the parts outside the CDR3, the full variable domain is KAGVTQTPRYLIKTRGQQVTLSCSPISGHRSVSWYQQTPGQGLQFLFEYFSETQRNKGNFPGRFSGRQFSNSRSEMNVSTLELGDSALYLCASSLDTADTEAFFGQGTRLTVV.

The chain joins TRBV7-2 to TRBJ2-7, with 10 bases lining up with TRBD2. This CDR3 comprises 16 residues. Germline V gene data show CDR1 as SGHTA and CDR2 as FQGNSA. The junction had 15 bases not matched to a gene; V was cut back by 8 bases and J by 5 bases. The CDR3 sequence is CASSGIAGGVNDEQYF. The CDR3 DNA follows: TGTGCCAGCTCCGGGATAGCGGGAGGTGTCAACGACGAGCAGTACTTC. The variable domain in full, completed from reference TRBV7-2 and TRBJ2-7, reads GAGVSQSPSNKVTEKGKDVELRCDPISGHTALYWYRQSLGQGLEFLIYFQGNSAPDKSGLPSDRFSAERTGGSVSTLTIQRTQQEDSAVYLCASSGIAGGVNDEQYFGPGTRLTVT.

The chain joins TRBV2 to TRBJ2-2; TRBD2 agrees at 12 bases. V trimming: 4 bases; J trimming: 6 bases; junction bases outside the gene matches: 3. The germline V gene encodes CDR1 SNHLY and CDR2 FYNNEI. The CDR3 loop spans 15 amino acids. The CDR3 here is CASSAASGGAGELFF. CDR3 DNA: TGTGCCAGCAGTGCCGCTAGCGGGGGGGCCGGGGAGCTGTTTTTT.

Points on this clone: A junction end diverges from the germline sequence, so it may reflect a read error. The chain has TRBV27 and TRBJ1-5, with D possibly TRBD1 on 5 matching bases. The CDR3 sequence is 12 residues long. The V gene's germline CDR1 is MNHEY and CDR2 SMNVEV (reference sequence). CDR3 amino acids: CASSQTDQPQHF. DNA of the CDR3: TGTGCCAGCAGTCAGACAGATCAACCCCAGCATTTT.

V usage is TRBV6-5 and J usage is TRBJ1-3; possibly TRBD1 for D (5 bases). The V end lost 5 bases, the J end lost 1 base, and 12 bases lay between the germline ends. The CDR3 consists of 15 residues. Germline assignment: CDR1 MNHEY and CDR2 SVGAGI. DNA of the CDR3: TGTGCCAGCAGTCAGGACGGGACTTCTGGAAACACCATATATTTT. Residues: CASSQDGTSGNTIYF.

In DNA, the CDR3 is TGTGCCAGCAGTTCAGAGGGTAGCTACACCTTC. Translating gives CASSSEGSYTF. J is TRBJ1-2 and V is TRBV28; D uncertain. The CDR3 contains 11 residues. Between the trimmed V and J ends, which lost 4 bases and 9 bases, there was a span of 9 bases. The germline CDR1 and CDR2 sequences are MDHEN and SYDVKM.

V gene TRBV11-2 combines with J gene TRBJ1-6; 9 bases fit TRBD1. V gave up 5 bases and J gave up 10 bases; unmatched junction bases: 9. Germline assignment: CDR1 SGHAT and CDR2 FQNNGV. The CDR3 totals 15 residues. CDR3 DNA: TGTGCCAGCAGCCCCACGGGACAGGGAGGCTCACCCCTCCACTTT. Encoded protein: CASSPTGQGGSPLHF.

The CDR3 loop is CASSPGPSGGYSYNEQFF. The DNA of the CDR3 is TGTGCCAGCAGCCCCGGTCCCAGCGGGGGGTACTCCTACAATGAGCAGTTCTTC. The V gene is TRBV7-2, the J gene TRBJ2-1; 9 nucleotides agree with TRBD2. The V and J ends lost 5 bases and 0 bases, in that order; junction bases with no gene match: 11. The germline V gene encodes CDR1 SGHTA and CDR2 FQGNSA. This CDR3 spans 18 amino acids.

V usage is TRBV19 and J usage is TRBJ1-1; D ambiguous. Trimming cost V 5 bases and J 5 bases, with 12 bases left between them. The CDR3 has 13 amino acids. In germline, CDR1 is LNHDA, CDR2 SQIVND (reference sequence). CDR3 protein: CASSSAAGTEAFF. The CDR3 DNA is TGTGCCAGTAGTTCGGCCGCCGGGACTGAAGCTTTCTTT.

This rearrangement joins TRBV6-5 to TRBJ1-1; possibly TRBD1 for D (5 bases). The germline gives CDR1 MNHEY, CDR2 SVGAGI. The V end lost 2 bases, the J end lost 2 bases, and 9 bases lay between the germline ends. This CDR3 region has 14 residues. The CDR3 DNA is TGTGCCAGCAGTTACGGGGCGGAAAACACTGAAGCTTTCTTT. It is translated as CASSYGAENTEAFF.

V usage is TRBV14 and J usage is TRBJ2-3; possible D gene TRBD2, 5 bases. CDR1 is SGHDN and CDR2 is FVKESK in the germline V gene. V gave up 1 base and J gave up 4 bases, with 15 bases separating them. The CDR3 totals 16 residues. The CDR3 region is CASSQAEGIGSDTQYF. The CDR3 DNA sequence: TGTGCCAGCAGCCAAGCCGAGGGCATAGGGTCAGATACGCAGTATTTT.

This sequence joins TRBV14 and TRBJ2-5, with unresolved D. Trimming left V 0 bases short and J 1 base short, with 9 bases between. CDR3 length: 15 amino acids. In germline, CDR1 is SGHDN, CDR2 FVKESK. This chain's CDR3 is CASSQDSPVQETQYF. CDR3 nucleotide sequence: TGTGCCAGCAGCCAAGATAGCCCGGTCCAAGAGACCCAGTACTTC.

V is TRBV6-1 and J is TRBJ2-5; 8 positions agree with TRBD1. TRBJ2-7 matches the DNA end more closely, so the J call is doubtful. Looked up from germline, CDR1 is MNHNS and CDR2 is SASEGT. The CDR3 is 13 residues long. The CDR3 loop reads CASRQGHAYEQYF. The CDR3 region has the DNA TGTGCCAGTCGACAGGGGCATGCCTACGAGCAGTACTTC.

This clone was observed a handful of times. The V and J genes are TRBV29-1 and TRBJ1-1; no firm D call. CDR3 size: 11 residues. Germline V gene data show CDR1 as SQVTM and CDR2 as ANQGSEA. Trimming cost V 8 bases and J 8 bases, with 15 bases left between them. The CDR3 DNA follows: TGCAGCACGGGAGAAGACGCGGAAGCTTTCTTT. Amino acids: CSTGEDAEAFF. Variable domain in full (rest from reference TRBV29-1 and TRBJ1-1): SAVISQKPSRDICQRGTSLTIQCQVDSQVTMMFWYRQQPGQSLTLIATANQGSEATYESGFVIDKFPISRPNLTFSTLTVSNMSPEDSSIYLCSTGEDAEAFFGQGTRLTVV.

The chain has TRBV5-4 and TRBJ1-2; the D gene is possibly TRBD1 (6 bases). There are 16 residues in the CDR3. Germline CDR1 and CDR2: SGHNT and YYREEE (reference sequence). Trimming shortened V by 0 bases and J by 2 bases, and 14 bases separated the two germline ends. The chain's CDR3 is CASSLGAAGVNYGYTF. The CDR3 nucleotides are TGTGCCAGCAGCTTGGGGGCGGCAGGGGTCAACTATGGCTACACCTTC. The complete variable domain, with remaining parts taken from reference TRBV5-4 and TRBJ1-2, reads ETGVTQSPTHLIKTRGQQVTLRCSSQSGHNTVSWYQQALGQGPQFIFQYYREEENGRGNFPPRFSGLQFPNYSSELNVNALELDDSALYLCASSLGAAGVNYGYTFGSGTRLTVV.

This clone was recorded only once. The chain uses TRBV19 and TRBJ1-1; weak D call: TRBD1 (5 bases). Germline lookup yields CDR1 LNHDA and CDR2 SQIVND (reference sequence). V was shortened by 5 bases and J by 1 base, with 11 bases between the two germline ends. This CDR3 has 14 residues. The CDR3 nucleotides are TGTGCCAGTAGTCTGGGGCGGGAGAACACTGAAGCTTTCTTT. It yields the protein CASSLGRENTEAFF.

The chain employs TRBV27 and TRBJ2-7; D is perhaps TRBD2 (7 bases). V shed 2 bases and J shed 5 bases, with 16 bases lying between them. Looked up from germline, CDR1 is MNHEY and CDR2 is SMNVEV (reference sequence). The CDR3 has 15 amino acids. In nucleotides, the CDR3 is TGTGCCAGCAGTTTAGACGCGTGGGGGGGCGACGAGCAGTACTTC. Translated: CASSLDAWGGDEQYF.

The chain links TRBV13 to TRBJ2-2, with 11 bases that match TRBD2. The CDR3 is made up of 16 amino acids. Trimming cost V 5 bases and J 4 bases; bases outside gene matches: 6. Germline V lookup: CDR1 PRHDT, CDR2 FYEKMQ (reference sequence). CDR3 in DNA: TGTGCCAGCAGCCCTTCGACTAGCGGGATCACCGGGGAGCTGTTTTTT. Its protein is CASSPSTSGITGELFF.

The V gene is TRBV10-2, the J gene TRBJ1-4, with TRBD1 matching over 9 bases. The CDR3 sequence is 13 residues long. The germline V gene encodes CDR1 WSHSY and CDR2 SAAADI. V shed 7 bases and J 6 bases; nucleotides not matched to a gene: 3. The CDR3 spells CASTRTGDEKLFF. The CDR3 DNA is TGCGCCAGCACCAGGACAGGGGATGAAAAACTGTTTTTT.

The chain is built from TRBV5-6 and TRBJ1-2, with D tentatively TRBD1 (6 bases). V lost 0 bases and J lost 2, with 8 bases in between. Germline CDR1 SGHDT, CDR2 YYEEEE. The CDR3 runs 14 residues. CDR3 in DNA: TGTGCCAGCAGCTTGGTGCAGGGGAACTATGGCTACACCTTC. The encoded protein is CASSLVQGNYGYTF.

In this sample, this clone turned up once. This rearrangement joins TRBV5-6 to TRBJ2-1; D unresolved. The germline V gene has CDR1 SGHDT and CDR2 YYEEEE. The CDR3 consists of 14 residues. Between the trimmed V and J ends, which lost 0 bases and 5 bases, there was a span of 9 bases. The CDR3 spells CASSLGHGDNEQFF. The DNA of the CDR3 is TGTGCCAGCAGCTTGGGTCACGGAGACAATGAGCAGTTCTTC.